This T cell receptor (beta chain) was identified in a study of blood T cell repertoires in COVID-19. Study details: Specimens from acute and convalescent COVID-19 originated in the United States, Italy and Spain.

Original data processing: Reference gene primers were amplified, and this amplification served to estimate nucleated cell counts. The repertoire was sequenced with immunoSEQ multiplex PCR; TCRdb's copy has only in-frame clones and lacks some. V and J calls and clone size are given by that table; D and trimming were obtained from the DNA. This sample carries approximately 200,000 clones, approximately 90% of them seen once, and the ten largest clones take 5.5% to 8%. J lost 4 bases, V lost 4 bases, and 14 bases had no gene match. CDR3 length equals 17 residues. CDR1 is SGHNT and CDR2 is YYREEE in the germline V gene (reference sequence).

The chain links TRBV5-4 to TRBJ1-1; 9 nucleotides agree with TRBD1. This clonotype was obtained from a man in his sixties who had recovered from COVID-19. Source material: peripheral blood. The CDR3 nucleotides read TGTGCCAGCAGCCAACATCGGGGGACAGGGCCTGTCACTGAAGCTTTCTTT. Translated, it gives CASSQHRGTGPVTEAFF.